This T cell receptor (beta chain) was recorded in a study of cytomegalovirus exposure and HLA in healthy donors. Study-level results: Presence/absence analyses assumed roughly uniform sequencing depth across donors. In an earlier analysis, most TCR beta V segments were productive about 87% or about 30% of the time.

60 Vbeta and 13 Jbeta primers were used in PCR. Sequencing used immunoSEQ multiplex PCR; TCRdb keeps in-frame clones, though not all of them. The data show around 150,000 clones, around 74% seen once. Points on this clone: Its target is unknown.

V shed 3 bases, J shed 0 bases, and the junction held 16 bases outside the gene matches. The CDR3 extends over 19 amino acids. Per the germline V gene, CDR1 is SGHNT and CDR2 is YYREEE (reference sequence). The sequenced sample was PBMCs. This clonotype was sampled from a man aged 45-65 years in good health and CMV-seropositive. The chain employs TRBV5-4 and TRBJ2-3, with TRBD1 matching 7 bases. In DNA form, the CDR3 reads TGTGCCAGCAGCTCGGGACAGTCGCAAAGCTACCCTAGCACAGATACGCAGTATTTT. This sequence encodes CASSSGQSQSYPSTDTQYF.